These T cell receptor beta chains were read from a single sample in a study of CD8+ T cells in alopecia areata. Clones were sequenced by immunoSEQ multiplex PCR, and TCRdb holds only the in-frame ones, with some missing. This repertoire shows roughly 40,000 clones, about three fifths found once; its top ten account for about a fifth. The sequencing here drew on CD8+ T cells sorted from blood, taken at week 4, from a patient treated with tofacitinib. The receptors stem from a human donor with alopecia areata. The CDR3 runs from the conserved cysteine through the conserved F or W. Each record gives: D gene, J gene, V gene, clone size, CDR3 DNA, CDR3 protein. D genes are given only for firm matches. The size field is filled for only some rows; it gives once, few, many or a size class.

. TRBJ2-1 TRBV29-1 . TGCAGCGTTAGGCTGGCGGGGAAGCAGTTCTTC CSVRLAGKQFF
. TRBJ1-3 TRBV29-1 once TGCAGCGTTGAGGGCGAGAGCTCTGGAAACACCATATATTTT CSVEGESSGNTIYF
. TRBJ2-1 TRBV30 once TGTGCCTGGACCGAAGGGGGCTCCTACAATGAGCAGTTCTTC CAWTEGGSYNEQFF
TRBD1 TRBJ2-1 TRBV7-3 medium-sized TGTGCCAGCAGCTTAGGGGACAGCTATGAGCAGTTCTTC CASSLGDSYEQFF
TRBD1 TRBJ2-7 TRBV29-1 . TGCAGCGCCCAAGACAGGGTCTCCTACGAGCAGTACTTC CSAQDRVSYEQYF
. TRBJ1-1 TRBV7-2 few TGTGCCAGCAGCTTAGGGTTGGTCAAAAACACTGAAGCTTTCTTT CASSLGLVKNTEAFF
. TRBJ2-2 TRBV7-2 few TGTGCCAGCAGCTTAGCGGTGGGGGAGCTGTTTTTT CASSLAVGELFF
TRBD2 TRBJ2-2 TRBV12-5 . TGTGCTAGTGGCCTATCCCCTAGCGGGGGATCTGTCGGGGAGCTGTTTTTT CASGLSPSGGSVGELFF
. TRBJ2-7 TRBV27 . TGTGCCAGCAGTGTGCAGGGGGGAGAGCAGTACTTC CASSVQGGEQYF
. TRBJ1-1 TRBV30 . TGTGCCTGGAGCCAGGGTCGCGCTGAAGCTTTCTTT CAWSQGRAEAFF
TRBD2 TRBJ2-5 TRBV29-1 few TGCAGCGTGACCCGCGGGGGGCAAGAGACCCAGTACTTC CSVTRGGQETQYF
TRBD2 TRBJ2-1 TRBV29-1 . TGCAGCGTTGACGGGGGGGCAGTCAATGAGCAGTTCTTC CSVDGGAVNEQFF
. TRBJ2-7 TRBV2 . TGTGCCAGCAGTGAGGGTTTTAGGGGGAATCCCCCCTACGAGCAGTACTTC CASSEGFRGNPPYEQYF
TRBD1 TRBJ2-7 TRBV5-1 . TGCGCCAGCAGCGAGGACAGGGTCTACGAGCAGTACTTC CASSEDRVYEQYF
TRBD1 TRBJ1-1 TRBV29-1 . TGCAGCGCGGGACAGATGAACACTGAAGCTTTCTTT CSAGQMNTEAFF
. TRBJ2-3 TRBV27 . TGTGCCAGCAGCTTGGACACCCTGGGAGATACGCAGTATTTT CASSLDTLGDTQYF
. TRBJ1-1 TRBV29-1 . TGCAGCGTTCCCAGTGGTACTGAAGCTTTCTTT CSVPSGTEAFF
. TRBJ1-2 TRBV9 . TGTGCCAGCAGCGTAGGTGGAGGTGGCTACACCTTC CASSVGGGGYTF
TRBD2 TRBJ2-1 TRBV29-1 few TGCAGCGTTGAAGAGAGCGGGGACTACAATGAGCAGTTCTTC CSVEESGDYNEQFF
. TRBJ2-5 TRBV29-1 . TGCAGCGTTGAGGGAGTAACGGGGGTCCGAGAGACCCAGTACTTC CSVEGVTGVRETQYF
. TRBJ2-7 TRBV29-1 few TGCAGCGTTGAATCAGGGGTTAGCTACGAGCAGTACTTC CSVESGVSYEQYF
. TRBJ2-2 TRBV30 . TGTGCCTCCTCGACCCCTGACTATGCAAACACCGGGGAGCTGTTTTTT CASSTPDYANTGELFF
. TRBJ2-2 TRBV29-1 few TGCAGCGTTCTCGCCACCGGGGAGCTGTTTTTT CSVLATGELFF
. TRBJ2-3 TRBV6-5 . TGTGCCAGCAGTTATAGGGATCGGGGCACAGATACGCAGTATTTT CASSYRDRGTDTQYF
TRBD1 TRBJ2-7 TRBV25-1 . TGTGCCAGCAGTGACGGACAGGGATTCTACGAGCAGTACTTC CASSDGQGFYEQYF
TRBD1 TRBJ2-6 TRBV4-3 . TGCGCCAGCAGCCAAAGCCTTCGGGACAGGTCCTCTGGGGCCAACGTCCTGACTTTC CASSQSLRDRSSGANVLTF
. TRBJ1-1 TRBV29-1 few TGCAGCGTTGAGGTGGACACTGAAGCTTTCTTT CSVEVDTEAFF
TRBD2 TRBJ2-1 TRBV6-5 few TGTGCCAGCAGTGCGGGGGGCTCTGGCAATGAGCAGTTCTTC CASSAGGSGNEQFF
TRBD1 TRBJ2-7 TRBV12-5 . TGTGCTAGTGGTCCCGGACAGGGGGCCTACGAGCAGTACTTC CASGPGQGAYEQYF
TRBD2 TRBJ2-3 TRBV2 . TGTGCCAGCGGGACTAGCGGGAACACAGATACGCAGTATTTT CASGTSGNTDTQYF
. TRBJ2-7 TRBV4-3 . TGCGCCAGCAGCCAAGACTCAGGGGGGTCCTACGAGCAGTACTTC CASSQDSGGSYEQYF
. TRBJ2-7 TRBV4-1 . TGCGCCAGCAGCCAAGCCGGGAGTCCCCTGGACGAGCAGTACTTC CASSQAGSPLDEQYF
. TRBJ2-7 TRBV29-1 . TGCAGCGTTGAATCTCAAGGCGAGCAGTACTTC CSVESQGEQYF
. TRBJ1-6 TRBV23-1 . TGCGCCAGCAGTCAACGCCCCCCCAAGGGGCCTAGGAATTCACCCCTCCACTTT CASSQRPPKGPRNSPLHF
TRBD1 TRBJ2-2 TRBV30 . TGTGCCTTCACCGGGACAGGGAACACCGGGGAGCTGTTTTTT CAFTGTGNTGELFF